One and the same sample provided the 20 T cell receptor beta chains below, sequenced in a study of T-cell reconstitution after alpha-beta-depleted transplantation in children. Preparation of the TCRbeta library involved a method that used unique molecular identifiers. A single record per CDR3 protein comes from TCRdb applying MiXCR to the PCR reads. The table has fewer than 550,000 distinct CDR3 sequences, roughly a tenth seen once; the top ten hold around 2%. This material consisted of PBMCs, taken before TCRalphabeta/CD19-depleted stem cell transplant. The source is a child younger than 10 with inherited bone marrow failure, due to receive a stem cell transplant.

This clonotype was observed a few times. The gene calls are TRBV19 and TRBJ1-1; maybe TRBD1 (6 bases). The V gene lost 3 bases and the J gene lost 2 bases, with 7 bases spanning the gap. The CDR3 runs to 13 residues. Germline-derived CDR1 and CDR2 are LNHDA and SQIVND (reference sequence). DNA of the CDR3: TGTGCCAGTAGTATGGGACATAACACTGAAGCTTTCTTT. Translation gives CASSMGHNTEAFF. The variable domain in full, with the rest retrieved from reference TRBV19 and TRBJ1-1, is DGGITQSPKYLFRKEGQNVTLSCEQNLNHDAMYWYRQDPGQGLRLIYYSQIVNDFQKGDIAEGYSVSREKKESFPLTVTSAQKNPTAFYLCASSMGHNTEAFFGQGTRLTVV.

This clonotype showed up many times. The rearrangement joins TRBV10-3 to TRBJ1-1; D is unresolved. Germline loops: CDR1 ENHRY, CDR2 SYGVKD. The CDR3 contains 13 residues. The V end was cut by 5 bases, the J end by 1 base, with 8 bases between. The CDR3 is CAISYTQNTEAFF. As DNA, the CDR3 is TGTGCCATCAGTTACACCCAGAACACTGAAGCTTTCTTT.

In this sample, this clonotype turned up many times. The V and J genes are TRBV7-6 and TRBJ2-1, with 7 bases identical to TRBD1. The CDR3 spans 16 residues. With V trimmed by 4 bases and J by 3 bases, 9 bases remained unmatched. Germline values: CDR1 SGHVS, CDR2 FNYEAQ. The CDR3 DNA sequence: TGTGCCAGCAGCTCCGCCAGACAGGGTGACTACAATGAGCAGTTCTTC. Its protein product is CASSSARQGDYNEQFF.

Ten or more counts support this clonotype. In DNA, the CDR3 is TGTGCCAGCAGTCCCGTAGGGGTGCAAGAGACCCAGTACTTC. Its translation: CASSPVGVQETQYF. V usage is TRBV7-2 and J usage is TRBJ2-5; maybe TRBD1 (5 bases). Looked up from germline, CDR1 is SGHTA and CDR2 is FQGNSA. V was cut by 6 bases and J by 2 bases, with 13 bases left in between. The CDR3 consists of 14 residues.

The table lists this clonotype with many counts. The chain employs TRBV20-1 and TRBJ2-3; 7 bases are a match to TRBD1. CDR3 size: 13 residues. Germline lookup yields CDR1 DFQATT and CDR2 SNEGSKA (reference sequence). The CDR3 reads CSAGTDSTDTQYF. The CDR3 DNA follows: TGCAGCGCAGGGACAGACAGCACAGATACGCAGTATTTT.

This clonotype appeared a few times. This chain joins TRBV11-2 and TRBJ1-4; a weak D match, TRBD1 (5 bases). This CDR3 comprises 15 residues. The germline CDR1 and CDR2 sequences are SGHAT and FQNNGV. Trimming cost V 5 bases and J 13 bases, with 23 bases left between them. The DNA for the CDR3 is TGTGCCAGCAGCACTTGGACCGGGCCGGGGGAGGCACTGTTTTTT. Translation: CASSTWTGPGEALFF.

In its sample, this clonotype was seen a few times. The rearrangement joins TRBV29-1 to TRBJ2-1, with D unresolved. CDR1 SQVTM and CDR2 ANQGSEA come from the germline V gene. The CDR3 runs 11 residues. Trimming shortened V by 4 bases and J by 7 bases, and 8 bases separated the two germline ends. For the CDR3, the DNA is TGCAGCGTTGGTGCACCGAATGAGCAGTTCTTC. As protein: CSVGAPNEQFF.

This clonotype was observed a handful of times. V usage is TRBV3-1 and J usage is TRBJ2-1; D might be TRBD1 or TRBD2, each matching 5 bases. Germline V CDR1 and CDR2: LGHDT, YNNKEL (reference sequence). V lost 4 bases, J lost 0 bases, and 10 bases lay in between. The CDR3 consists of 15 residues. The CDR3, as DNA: TGTGCCAGCAGCCTCCGGGACCACTCCTACAATGAGCAGTTCTTC. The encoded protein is CASSLRDHSYNEQFF.

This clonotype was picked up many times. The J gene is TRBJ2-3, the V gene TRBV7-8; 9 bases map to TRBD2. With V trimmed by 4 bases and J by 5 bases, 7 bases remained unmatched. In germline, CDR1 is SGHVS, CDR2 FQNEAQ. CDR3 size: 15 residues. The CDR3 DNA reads TGTGCCAGCAGCTCCCGAGCGGGAGGTAGAGATACGCAGTATTTT. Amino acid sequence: CASSSRAGGRDTQYF.

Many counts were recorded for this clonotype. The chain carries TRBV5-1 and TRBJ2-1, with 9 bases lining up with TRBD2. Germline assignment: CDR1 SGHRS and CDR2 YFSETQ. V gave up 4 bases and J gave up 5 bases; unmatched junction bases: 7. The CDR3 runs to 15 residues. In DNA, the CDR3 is TGCGCCAGCAGCGACCGATTAGCGGGAGACAATGAGCAGTTCTTC. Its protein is CASSDRLAGDNEQFF.

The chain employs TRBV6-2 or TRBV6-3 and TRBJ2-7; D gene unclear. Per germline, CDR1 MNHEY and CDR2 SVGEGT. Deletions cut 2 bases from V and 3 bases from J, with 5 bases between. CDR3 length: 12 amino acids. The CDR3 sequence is CASSYTNYEQYF. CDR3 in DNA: TGTGCCAGCAGTTACACAAACTACGAGCAGTACTTC.

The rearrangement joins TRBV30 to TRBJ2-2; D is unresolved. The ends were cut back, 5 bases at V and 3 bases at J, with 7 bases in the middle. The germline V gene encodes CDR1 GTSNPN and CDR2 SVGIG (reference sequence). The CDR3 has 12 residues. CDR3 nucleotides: TGTGCCTGGGGGCCCTACACCGGGGAGCTGTTTTTT. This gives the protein CAWGPYTGELFF.

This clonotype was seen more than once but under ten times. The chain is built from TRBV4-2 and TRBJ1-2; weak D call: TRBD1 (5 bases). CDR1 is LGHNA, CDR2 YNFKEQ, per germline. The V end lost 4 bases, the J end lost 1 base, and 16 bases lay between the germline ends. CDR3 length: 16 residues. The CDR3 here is CASSPGTGRHNYGYTF. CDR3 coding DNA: TGTGCCAGCAGCCCCGGGACGGGCCGGCATAACTATGGCTACACCTTC.

The CDR3 loop reads CSAVSGREGVIYEQFF. The CDR3 bases are TGCAGTGCCGTCTCCGGGCGGGAGGGAGTTATCTATGAGCAGTTCTTC. The J gene is TRBJ2-1, the V gene TRBV20-1, with 9 nucleotides matching TRBD2. Germline values: CDR1 DFQATT, CDR2 SNEGSKA (reference sequence). Trimming at V came to 6 bases and at J to 8 bases, leaving 17 bases not matched to a gene. The CDR3 spans 16 residues.

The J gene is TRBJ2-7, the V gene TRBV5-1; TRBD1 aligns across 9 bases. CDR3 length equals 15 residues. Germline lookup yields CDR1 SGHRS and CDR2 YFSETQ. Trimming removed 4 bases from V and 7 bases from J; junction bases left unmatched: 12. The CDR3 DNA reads TGCGCCAGCAGCCCGATCCCGGGACAGGGAGGAGAGCAGTACTTC. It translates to CASSPIPGQGGEQYF.

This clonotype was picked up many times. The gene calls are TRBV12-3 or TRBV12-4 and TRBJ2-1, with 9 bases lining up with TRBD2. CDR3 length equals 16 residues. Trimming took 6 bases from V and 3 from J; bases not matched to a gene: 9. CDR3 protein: CASRKLAGGGYNEQFF. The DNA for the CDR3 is TGTGCCAGCAGGAAACTGGCGGGAGGGGGCTACAATGAGCAGTTCTTC.

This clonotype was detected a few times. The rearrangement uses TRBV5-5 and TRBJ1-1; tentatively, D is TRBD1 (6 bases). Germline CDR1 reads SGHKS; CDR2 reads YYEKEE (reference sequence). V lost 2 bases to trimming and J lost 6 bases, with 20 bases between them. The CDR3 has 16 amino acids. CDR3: CASSLQGLTGSAEAFF. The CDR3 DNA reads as TGTGCCAGCAGCTTACAGGGCTTAACCGGGTCGGCTGAAGCTTTCTTT. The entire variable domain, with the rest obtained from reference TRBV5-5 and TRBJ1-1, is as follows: DAGVTQSPTHLIKTRGQQVTLRCSPISGHKSVSWYQQVLGQGPQFIFQYYEKEERGRGNFPDRFSARQFPNYSSELNVNALLLGDSALYLCASSLQGLTGSAEAFFGQGTRLTVV.

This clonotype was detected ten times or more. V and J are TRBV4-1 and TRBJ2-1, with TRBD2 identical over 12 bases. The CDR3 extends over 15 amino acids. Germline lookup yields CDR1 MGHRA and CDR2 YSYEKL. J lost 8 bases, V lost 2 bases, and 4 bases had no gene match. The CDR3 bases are TGCGCCAGCAGCCAAAGACTAGCGGGAGTGGATGAGCAGTTCTTC. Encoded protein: CASSQRLAGVDEQFF.

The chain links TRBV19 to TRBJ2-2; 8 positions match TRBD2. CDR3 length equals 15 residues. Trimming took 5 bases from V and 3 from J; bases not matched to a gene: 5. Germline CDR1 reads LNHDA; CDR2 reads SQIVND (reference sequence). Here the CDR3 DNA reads TGTGCCAGTAGTTCGGGACTAGGTTACACCGGGGAGCTGTTTTTT. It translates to CASSSGLGYTGELFF.

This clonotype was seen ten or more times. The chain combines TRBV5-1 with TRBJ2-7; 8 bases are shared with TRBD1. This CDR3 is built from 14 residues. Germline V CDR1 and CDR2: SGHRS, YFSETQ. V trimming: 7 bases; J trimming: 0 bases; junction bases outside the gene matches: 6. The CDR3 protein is CASSDREASYEQYF. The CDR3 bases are TGCGCCAGCTCGGACAGGGAGGCCTCCTACGAGCAGTACTTC.